This T cell receptor (beta chain) appears in the sequencing data of a study of beta chain features in type 1 diabetes. Notes on the study in general: Within patients, naive, central memory and Treg TCRB repertoires seemed more similar than within healthy donors. There was a moderate but significant shortening of TCRB CDR3s in all four CD4+ subsets of Type 1 diabetes patients.

From germline, CDR1 is SGHTA and CDR2 FQGNSA. The CDR3 sequence is 16 residues long. The V gene end was trimmed by 2 bases and the J gene end by 2 bases; junction bases not matched to a gene: 8. Reverse transcription of all isolated RNA meant that expressed TCRB transcripts were sequenced. The read count averaged about 3.6 million across naive, central memory and regulatory T cell samples. The repertoire was sequenced with immunoSEQ multiplex PCR; TCRdb's copy has only in-frame clones and lacks some. Of 120,000 or so clones listed, about a sixth are singletons. Points on this clone: Its antigen is not known.

The rearrangement links TRBV7-2 to TRBJ2-5, with 7 bases fitting TRBD1. Source material: central memory CD4+ T cells from blood. This clonotype was obtained from a young man with type 1 diabetes. The CDR3 DNA is TGTGCCAGCAGCTTAAGTAGTCGACAGGGACAAGAGACCCAGTACTTC. Translating it yields CASSLSSRQGQETQYF.